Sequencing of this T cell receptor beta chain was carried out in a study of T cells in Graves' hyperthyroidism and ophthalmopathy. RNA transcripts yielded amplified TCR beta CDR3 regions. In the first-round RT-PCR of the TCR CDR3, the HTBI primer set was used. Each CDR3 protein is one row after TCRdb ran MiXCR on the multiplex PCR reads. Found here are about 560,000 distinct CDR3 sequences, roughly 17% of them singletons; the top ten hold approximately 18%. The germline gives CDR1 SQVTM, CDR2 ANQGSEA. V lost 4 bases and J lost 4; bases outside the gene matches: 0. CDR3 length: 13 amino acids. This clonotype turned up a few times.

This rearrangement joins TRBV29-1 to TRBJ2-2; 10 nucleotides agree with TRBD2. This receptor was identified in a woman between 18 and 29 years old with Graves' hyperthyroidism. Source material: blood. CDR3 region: CSVVAGGTGELFF. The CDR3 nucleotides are TGCAGCGTTGTAGCGGGAGGCACCGGGGAGCTGTTTTTT.